This T cell receptor beta chain was recorded in a study of CD8 T cell repertoires and HIV-1 epitope variants. Study as a whole: Tested: three Gag epitope families, Nef HW9 and YT9. A roughly ten-day culture received IL-2, IL-7 and IL-15 on days 3 and 7.

V shed 3 bases and J shed 2 bases, with 9 bases lying between them. Germline V gene data show CDR1 as KGHSH and CDR2 as LQKENI. The CDR3 has 14 amino acids. The method was immunoSEQ multiplex PCR; TCRdb's version includes in-frame clones alone and lacks a portion of them. The table records about 90,000 clones, approximately 70% of them present only once. Study conclusions and caveats: Only beta chains were identified, marking proliferation to antigen, not function.

About this clone: The antigen is not known.

The chain links TRBV18 to TRBJ2-3; D not resolved. Input material: uncultured baseline CD8+ T cells from peripheral blood mononuclear cells (PBMCs). This TCR was recovered from a male donor with HIV. CDR3 coding DNA: TGTGCCAGCTCACCGGGTCAGACCACAGATACGCAGTATTTT. This sequence encodes CASSPGQTTDTQYF.